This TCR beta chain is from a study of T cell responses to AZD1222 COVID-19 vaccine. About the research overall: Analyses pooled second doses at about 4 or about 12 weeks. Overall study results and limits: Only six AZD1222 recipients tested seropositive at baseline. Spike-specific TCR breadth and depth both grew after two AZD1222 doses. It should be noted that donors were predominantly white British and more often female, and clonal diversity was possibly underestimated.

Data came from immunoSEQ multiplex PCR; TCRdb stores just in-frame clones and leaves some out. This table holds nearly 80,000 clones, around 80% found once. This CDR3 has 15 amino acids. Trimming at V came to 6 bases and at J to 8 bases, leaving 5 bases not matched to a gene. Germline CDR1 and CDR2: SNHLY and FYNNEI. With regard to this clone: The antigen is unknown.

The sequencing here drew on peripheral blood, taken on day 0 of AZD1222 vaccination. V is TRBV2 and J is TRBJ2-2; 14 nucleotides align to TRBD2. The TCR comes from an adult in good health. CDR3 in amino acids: CASSGTSGSRGELFF. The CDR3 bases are TGTGCCAGCAGCGGGACTAGCGGGAGTAGGGGGGAGCTGTTTTTT.